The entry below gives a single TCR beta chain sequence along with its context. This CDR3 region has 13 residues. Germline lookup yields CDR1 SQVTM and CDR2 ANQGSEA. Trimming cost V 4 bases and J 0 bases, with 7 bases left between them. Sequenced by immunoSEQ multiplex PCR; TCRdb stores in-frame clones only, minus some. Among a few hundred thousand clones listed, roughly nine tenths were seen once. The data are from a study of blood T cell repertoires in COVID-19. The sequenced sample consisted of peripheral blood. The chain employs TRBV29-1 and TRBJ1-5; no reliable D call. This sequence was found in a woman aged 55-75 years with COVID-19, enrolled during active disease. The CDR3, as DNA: TGCAGCGTTGGGCAGGATAGCAATCAGCCCCAGCATTTT. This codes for CSVGQDSNQPQHF.